These T cell receptor beta chains were read from a single sample in a study of shared clonotypes between healthy human individuals. Clones were sequenced by immunoSEQ multiplex PCR, and TCRdb holds only the in-frame ones, with some missing. Found here are about 2.2 million clones, around 93% of them singletons; the top ten hold about 1.6%. Sequencing was performed on naive CD8+ T cells from PBMCs. The receptors come from a man between 18 and 35 years old in good health. Some clones in this sample may be carry-over from other donors' samples. Both conserved end residues are part of each CDR3. Fields, in order: CDR3 protein, CDR3 length, V gene.

CDR3 protein: CASNDRGSTDTQYF; CDR3 length: 14; V gene: TRBV28
CDR3 protein: CASSNEQGANEKLFF; CDR3 length: 15; V gene: TRBV7-9
CDR3 protein: CASSQRDRGPYGYTF; CDR3 length: 15; V gene: TRBV28
CDR3 protein: CASSLVLAGPTYNEQFF; CDR3 length: 17; V gene: TRBV28
CDR3 protein: CASSISGRGPEEQYF; CDR3 length: 15; V gene: TRBV2
CDR3 protein: CASSPKLAGNADTQYF; CDR3 length: 16; V gene: TRBV25-1
CDR3 protein: CASSPRDRGAEQYF; CDR3 length: 14; V gene: TRBV28
CDR3 protein: CASSQVGGGEQYF; CDR3 length: 13; V gene: TRBV4-1
CDR3 protein: CASNFKPGEYEQYF; CDR3 length: 14; V gene: TRBV2
CDR3 protein: CASSQMGAGGYTF; CDR3 length: 13; V gene: TRBV7-9